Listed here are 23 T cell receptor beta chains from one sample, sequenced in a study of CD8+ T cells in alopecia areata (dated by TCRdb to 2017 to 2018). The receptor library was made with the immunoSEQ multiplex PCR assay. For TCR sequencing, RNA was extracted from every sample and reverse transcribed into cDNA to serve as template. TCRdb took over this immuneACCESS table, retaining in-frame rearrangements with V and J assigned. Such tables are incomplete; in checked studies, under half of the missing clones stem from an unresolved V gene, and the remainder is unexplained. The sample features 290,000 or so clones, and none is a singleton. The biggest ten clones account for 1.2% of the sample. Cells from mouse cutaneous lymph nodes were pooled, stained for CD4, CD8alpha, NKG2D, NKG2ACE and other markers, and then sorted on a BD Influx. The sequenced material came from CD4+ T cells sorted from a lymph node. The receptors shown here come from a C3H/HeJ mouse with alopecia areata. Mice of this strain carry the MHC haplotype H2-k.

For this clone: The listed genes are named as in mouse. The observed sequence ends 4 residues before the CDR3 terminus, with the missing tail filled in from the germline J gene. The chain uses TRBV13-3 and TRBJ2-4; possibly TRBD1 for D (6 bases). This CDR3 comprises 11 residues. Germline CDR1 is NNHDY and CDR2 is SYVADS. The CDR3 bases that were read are TGTGCCAGCAGGGACAGAAAC. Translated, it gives CASRDRN. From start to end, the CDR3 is CASRDRNTLYF.

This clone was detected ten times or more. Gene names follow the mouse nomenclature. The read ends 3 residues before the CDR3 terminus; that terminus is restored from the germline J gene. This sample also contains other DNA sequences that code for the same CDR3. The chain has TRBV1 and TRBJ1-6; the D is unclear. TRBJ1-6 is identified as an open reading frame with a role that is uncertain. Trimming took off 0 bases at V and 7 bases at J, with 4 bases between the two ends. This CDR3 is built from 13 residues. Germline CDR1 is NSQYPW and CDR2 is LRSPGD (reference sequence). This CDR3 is CTCSADGNSPLYF. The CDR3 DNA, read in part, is TGCACCTGCAGTGCAGATGGGAATTCGCCC.

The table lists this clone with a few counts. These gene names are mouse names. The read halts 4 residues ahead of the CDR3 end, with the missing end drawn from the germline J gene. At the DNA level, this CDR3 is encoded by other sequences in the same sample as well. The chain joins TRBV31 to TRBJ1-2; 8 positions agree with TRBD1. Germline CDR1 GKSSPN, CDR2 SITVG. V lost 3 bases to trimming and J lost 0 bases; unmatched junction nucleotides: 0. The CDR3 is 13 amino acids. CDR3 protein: CAWRDRANSDYTF. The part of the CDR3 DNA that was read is TGTGCCTGGAGGGACAGGGCAAACTCC.

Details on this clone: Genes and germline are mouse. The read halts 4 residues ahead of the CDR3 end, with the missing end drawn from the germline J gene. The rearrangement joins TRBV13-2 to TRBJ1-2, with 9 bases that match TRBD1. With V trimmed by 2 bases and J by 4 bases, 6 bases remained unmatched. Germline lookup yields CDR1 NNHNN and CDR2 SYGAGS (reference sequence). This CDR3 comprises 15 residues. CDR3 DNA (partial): TGTGCCAGCGGTGAGACAGGGGGTACTTCCTCC. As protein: CASGETGGTSS. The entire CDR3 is CASGETGGTSSDYTF.

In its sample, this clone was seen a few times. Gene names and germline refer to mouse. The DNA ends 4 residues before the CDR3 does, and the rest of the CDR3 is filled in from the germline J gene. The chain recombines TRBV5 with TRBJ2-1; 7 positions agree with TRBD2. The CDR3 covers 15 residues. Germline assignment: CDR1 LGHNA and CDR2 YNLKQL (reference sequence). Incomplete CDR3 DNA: TGTGCCAGCAGCCAAGACTGGGGGACCTTCGCT. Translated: CASSQDWGTFA. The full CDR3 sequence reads CASSQDWGTFAEQFF.

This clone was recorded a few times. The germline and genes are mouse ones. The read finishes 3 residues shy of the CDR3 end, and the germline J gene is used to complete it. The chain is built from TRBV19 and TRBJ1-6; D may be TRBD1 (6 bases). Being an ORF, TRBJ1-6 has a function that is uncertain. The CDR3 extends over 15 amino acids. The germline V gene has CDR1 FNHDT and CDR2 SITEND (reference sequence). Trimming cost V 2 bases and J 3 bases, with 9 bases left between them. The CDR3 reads CASSMARGYNSPLYF. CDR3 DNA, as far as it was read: TGTGCCAGCAGTATGGCCAGGGGCTATAATTCGCCC.

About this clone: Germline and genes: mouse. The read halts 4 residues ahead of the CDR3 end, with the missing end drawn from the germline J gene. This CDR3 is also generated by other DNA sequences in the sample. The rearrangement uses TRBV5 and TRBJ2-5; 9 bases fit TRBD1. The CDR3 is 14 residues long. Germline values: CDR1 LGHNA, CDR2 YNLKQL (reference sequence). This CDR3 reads CASSQRTGEDTQYF. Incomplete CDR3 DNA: TGTGCCAGCAGCCAAAGGACAGGGGAAGAC.

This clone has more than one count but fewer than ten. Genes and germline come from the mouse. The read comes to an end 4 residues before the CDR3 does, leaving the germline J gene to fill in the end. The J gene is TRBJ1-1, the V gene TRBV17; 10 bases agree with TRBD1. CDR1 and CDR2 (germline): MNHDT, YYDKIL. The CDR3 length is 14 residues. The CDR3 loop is CASSLDRGRTEVFF. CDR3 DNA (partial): TGTGCTAGCAGTCTTGACAGGGGGCGGACA.

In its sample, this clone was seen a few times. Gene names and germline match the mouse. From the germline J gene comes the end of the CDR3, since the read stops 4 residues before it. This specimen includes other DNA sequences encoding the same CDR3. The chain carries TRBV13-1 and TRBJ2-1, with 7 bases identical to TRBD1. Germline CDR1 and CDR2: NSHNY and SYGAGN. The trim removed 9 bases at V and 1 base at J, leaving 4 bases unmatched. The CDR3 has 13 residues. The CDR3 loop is CATRDSNYAEQFF. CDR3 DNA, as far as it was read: TGTGCCACCAGGGACAGCAACTATGCT.

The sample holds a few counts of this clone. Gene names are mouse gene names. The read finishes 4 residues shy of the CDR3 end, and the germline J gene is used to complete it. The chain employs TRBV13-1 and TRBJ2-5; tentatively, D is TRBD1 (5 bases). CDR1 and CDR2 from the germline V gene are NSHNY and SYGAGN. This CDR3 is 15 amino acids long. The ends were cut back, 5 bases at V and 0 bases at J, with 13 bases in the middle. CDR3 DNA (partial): TGTGCCAGCAGACCCCGGACAATTAACCAAGAC. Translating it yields CASRPRTINQD. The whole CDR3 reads CASRPRTINQDTQYF.

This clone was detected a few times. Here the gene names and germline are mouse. CDR3 bases read: TGTGCCAGCGGGACTGGGGGGGCGATGGAA. This sequence encodes CASGTGGAME. The CDR3 in its entirety is CASGTGGAMEEVFF. This chain links TRBV13-2 with TRBJ1-1; maybe TRBD1 (6 bases). The CDR3 end is not reached by the read, which stops 4 residues before it; the germline J gene fills it in. The CDR3 runs to 14 residues. Per the germline V gene, CDR1 is NNHNN and CDR2 is SYGAGS (reference sequence).

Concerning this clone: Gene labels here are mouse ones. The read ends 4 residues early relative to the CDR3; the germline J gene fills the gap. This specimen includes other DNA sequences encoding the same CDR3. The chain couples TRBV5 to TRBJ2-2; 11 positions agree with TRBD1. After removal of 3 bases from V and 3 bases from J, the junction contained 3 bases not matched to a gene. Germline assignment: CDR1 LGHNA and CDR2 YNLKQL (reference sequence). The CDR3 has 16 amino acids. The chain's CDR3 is CASSQDRGRDTGQLYF. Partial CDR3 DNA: TGTGCCAGCAGCCAGGACAGGGGGCGGGACACCGGG.

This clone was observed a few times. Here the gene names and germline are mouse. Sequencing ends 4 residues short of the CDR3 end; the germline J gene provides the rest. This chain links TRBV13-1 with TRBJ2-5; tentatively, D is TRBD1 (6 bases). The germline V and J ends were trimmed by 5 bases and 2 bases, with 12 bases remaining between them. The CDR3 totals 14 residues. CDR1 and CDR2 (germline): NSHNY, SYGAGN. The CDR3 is CASRAGTLQDTQYF. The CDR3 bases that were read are TGTGCCAGCAGAGCGGGGACACTCCAAGAC.

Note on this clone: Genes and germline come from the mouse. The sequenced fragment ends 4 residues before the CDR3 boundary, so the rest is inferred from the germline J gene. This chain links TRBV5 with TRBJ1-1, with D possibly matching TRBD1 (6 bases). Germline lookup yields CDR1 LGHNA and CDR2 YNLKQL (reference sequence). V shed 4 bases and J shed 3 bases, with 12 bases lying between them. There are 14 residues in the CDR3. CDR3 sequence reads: CASSPWGRDTEVFF. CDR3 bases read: TGTGCCAGCAGCCCCTGGGGGCGGGACACA.

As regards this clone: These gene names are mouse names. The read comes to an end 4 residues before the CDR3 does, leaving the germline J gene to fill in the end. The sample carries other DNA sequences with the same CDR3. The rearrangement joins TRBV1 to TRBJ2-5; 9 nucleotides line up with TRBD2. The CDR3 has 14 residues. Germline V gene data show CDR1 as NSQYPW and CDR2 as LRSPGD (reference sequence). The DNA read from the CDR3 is TGCACCTGCAGTGCTGGGGGGGCGCGGGAC. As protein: CTCSAGGARD. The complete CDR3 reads CTCSAGGARDTQYF. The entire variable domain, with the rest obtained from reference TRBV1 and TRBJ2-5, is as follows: VTLLEQNPRWRLVPRGQAVNLRCILKNSQYPWMSWYQQDLQKQLQWLFTLRSPGDKEVKSLPGADYLATRVTDTELRLQVANMSQGRTLYCTCSAGGARDTQYFGPGTRLLVL.

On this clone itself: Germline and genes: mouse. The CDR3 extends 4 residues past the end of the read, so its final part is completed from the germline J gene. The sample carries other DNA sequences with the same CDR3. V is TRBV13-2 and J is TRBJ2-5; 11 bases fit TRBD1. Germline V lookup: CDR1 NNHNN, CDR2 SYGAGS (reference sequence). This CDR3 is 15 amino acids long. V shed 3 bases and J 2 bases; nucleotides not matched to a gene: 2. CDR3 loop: CASGAGTGGQDTQYF. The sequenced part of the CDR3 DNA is TGTGCCAGCGGTGCCGGGACAGGGGGCCAAGAC.

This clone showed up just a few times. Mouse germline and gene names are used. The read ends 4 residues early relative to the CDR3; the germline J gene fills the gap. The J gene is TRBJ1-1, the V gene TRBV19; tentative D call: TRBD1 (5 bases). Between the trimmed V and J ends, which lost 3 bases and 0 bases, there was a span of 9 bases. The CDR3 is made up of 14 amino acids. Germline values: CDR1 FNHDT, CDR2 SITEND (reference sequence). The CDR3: CASSRGIANTEVFF. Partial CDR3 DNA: TGTGCCAGCAGTAGGGGGATTGCAAACACA. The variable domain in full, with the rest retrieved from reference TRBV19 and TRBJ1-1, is GGIITQTPKFLIGQEGQKLTLKCQQNFNHDTMYWYRQDSGKGLRLIYYSITENDLQKGDLSEGYDASREKKSSFSLTVTSAQKNEMAVFLCASSRGIANTEVFFGKGTRLTVV.

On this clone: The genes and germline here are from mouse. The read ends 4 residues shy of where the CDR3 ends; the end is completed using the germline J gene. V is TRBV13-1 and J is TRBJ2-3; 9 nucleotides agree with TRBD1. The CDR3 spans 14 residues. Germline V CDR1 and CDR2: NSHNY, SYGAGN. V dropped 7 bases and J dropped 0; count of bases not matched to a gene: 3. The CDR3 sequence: CASGGQGSAETLYF. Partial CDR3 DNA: TGTGCCAGCGGGGGACAGGGTAGTGCAGAA.

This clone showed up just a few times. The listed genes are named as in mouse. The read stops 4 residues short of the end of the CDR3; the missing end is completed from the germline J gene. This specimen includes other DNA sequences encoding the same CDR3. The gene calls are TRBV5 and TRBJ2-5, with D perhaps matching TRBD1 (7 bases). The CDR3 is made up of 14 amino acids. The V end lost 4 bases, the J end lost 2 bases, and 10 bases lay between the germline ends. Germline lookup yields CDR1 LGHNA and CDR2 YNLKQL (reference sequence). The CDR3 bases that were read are TGTGCCAGCAGCCCCCAGGGGGGCCAAGAC. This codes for CASSPQGGQD. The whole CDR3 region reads CASSPQGGQDTQYF.

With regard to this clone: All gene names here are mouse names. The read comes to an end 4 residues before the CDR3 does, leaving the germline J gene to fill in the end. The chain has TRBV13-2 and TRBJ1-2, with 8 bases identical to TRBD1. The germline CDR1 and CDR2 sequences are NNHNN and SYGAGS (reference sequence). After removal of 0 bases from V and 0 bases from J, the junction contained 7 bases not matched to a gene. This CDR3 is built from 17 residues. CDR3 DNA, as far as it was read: TGTGCCAGCGGTGATGCGGGCAGGGGGCGGGCAAACTCC. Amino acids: CASGDAGRGRANS. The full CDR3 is CASGDAGRGRANSDYTF.

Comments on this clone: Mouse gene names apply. The CDR3 bases that were read are TGTGCTAGCAGTAGAGCGCAGGGTAAGAATTCGCCC. Translation gives CASSRAQGKNSP. The whole CDR3 is CASSRAQGKNSPLYF. J is TRBJ1-6 and V is TRBV17, with a tentative D call TRBD1 (5 bases). Coverage ceases 3 residues before the CDR3 finishes, and the germline J gene fills in the end. TRBJ1-6 is sorted into the ORF group, with uncertain function. The germline CDR1 and CDR2 sequences are MNHDT and YYDKIL. Trimming pared 1 base from V and 7 bases from J, leaving 11 bases between. The CDR3 is made up of 15 amino acids.

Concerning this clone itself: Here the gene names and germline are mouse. The CDR3 reads CASSETTGNTEVFF. CDR3 DNA (partial): TGTGCCAGCAGTGAGACCACAGGGAACACA. This chain connects TRBV13-1 to TRBJ1-1; D may be TRBD1 (5 bases). The read ends 4 residues shy of where the CDR3 ends; the end is completed using the germline J gene. Germline V lookup: CDR1 NSHNY, CDR2 SYGAGN. This CDR3 spans 14 amino acids. V lost 2 bases and J lost 1, with 9 bases in between.

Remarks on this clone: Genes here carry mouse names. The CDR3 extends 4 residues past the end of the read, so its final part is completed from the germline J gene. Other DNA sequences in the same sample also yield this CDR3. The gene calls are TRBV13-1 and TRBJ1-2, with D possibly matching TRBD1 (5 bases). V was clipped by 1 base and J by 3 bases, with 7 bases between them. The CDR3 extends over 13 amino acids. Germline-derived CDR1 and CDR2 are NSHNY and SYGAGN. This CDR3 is CASSDRGDSDYTF. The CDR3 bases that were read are TGTGCCAGCAGTGATCGGGGGGACTCC.